These 22 T cell receptor beta chains were all obtained from the same sample, sequenced in a study of blood T cell dynamics during melanoma immunotherapy. Described time point: pre-treatment baseline. Produced via immunoSEQ multiplex PCR; TCRdb's table is partial and in-frame only. The table has tens of thousands of clones, 70% to 90% seen once. Sequenced material: blood, taken from a patient treated with checkpoint blockade. Receptors were obtained from a human donor with melanoma.

V usage is TRBV27 and J usage is TRBJ2-2; D unclear. V was shortened by 2 bases and J by 9 bases, with 7 bases between the two germline ends. The length of the CDR3 is 12 residues. Germline values: CDR1 MNHEY, CDR2 SMNVEV (reference sequence). CDR3 DNA sequence: TGTGCCAGCAGTTTAGACTTCCGGGAGCTGTTTTTT. It translates to CASSLDFRELFF.

This chain links TRBV27 with TRBJ1-1; D is unclear. The CDR3 contains 11 residues. The germline gives CDR1 MNHEY, CDR2 SMNVEV (reference sequence). V shed 3 bases and J shed 8 bases, with 7 bases lying between them. DNA for the CDR3: TGTGCCAGCAGTTTTTCGGGGGAAGCTTTCTTT. Protein product: CASSFSGEAFF.

The rearrangement uses TRBV29-1 and TRBJ1-2; the match to TRBD1 covers 10 bases. V was clipped by 4 bases and J by 4 bases; unmatched bases: 3. Germline lookup yields CDR1 SQVTM and CDR2 ANQGSEA. The CDR3 is 13 amino acids. CDR3 sequence reads: CSVGRTGGYGYTF. Here the CDR3 DNA reads TGCAGCGTTGGAAGGACAGGGGGCTATGGCTACACCTTC.

This chain connects TRBV13 to TRBJ2-1; 9 nucleotides agree with TRBD2. Trimming cost V 5 bases and J 0 bases; bases outside gene matches: 5. This CDR3 contains 16 residues. Germline assignment: CDR1 PRHDT and CDR2 FYEKMQ (reference sequence). Here the CDR3 DNA reads TGTGCCAGCAGCCCTAGCGGGACAAGCTCCTACAATGAGCAGTTCTTC. Amino acids: CASSPSGTSSYNEQFF.

CDR3 region: CASSPLAGDTQYF. The CDR3 DNA follows: TGTGCCAGCAGCCCCTTAGCGGGAGATACGCAGTATTTT. V usage is TRBV7-2 and J usage is TRBJ2-3; 7 bases map to TRBD2. The CDR3 is 13 amino acids. V dropped 5 bases and J dropped 5; count of bases not matched to a gene: 4. Germline V gene data show CDR1 as SGHTA and CDR2 as FQGNSA.

The V call is TRBV28, the J call TRBJ2-1; 14 bases map to TRBD2. CDR3 length equals 15 residues. V gave up 5 bases and J gave up 7 bases; unmatched junction bases: 4. From germline, CDR1 is MDHEN and CDR2 SYDVKM. CDR3 in amino acids: CASSETSGRGNEQFF. As DNA, the CDR3 is TGTGCCAGCAGTGAGACTAGCGGGAGGGGGAATGAGCAGTTCTTC.

The V call is TRBV5-1, the J call TRBJ2-1, with 9 bases matching TRBD2. Looked up from germline, CDR1 is SGHRS and CDR2 is YFSETQ. The CDR3 has 17 amino acids. Unmatched junction bases numbered 9, after V lost 5 bases and J lost 0 bases. The CDR3 reads CASRPGLAHSSYNEQFF. The CDR3 DNA follows: TGCGCCAGCAGACCAGGACTAGCGCATAGCTCCTACAATGAGCAGTTCTTC.

The chain carries TRBV7-3 and TRBJ2-7; 8 bases match TRBD2. The CDR3 is 13 amino acids. The ends lost 5 bases at V and 6 bases at J; junction bases unmatched: 6. Germline CDR1 SGHTA, CDR2 FQGTGA. CDR3 in DNA: TGTGCCAGCAGCCCGGGACTAGGGGGCGAGCAGTACTTC. It codes for CASSPGLGGEQYF.

V gene TRBV27 combines with J gene TRBJ2-2; 7 nucleotides match TRBD2. Germline V CDR1 and CDR2: MNHEY, SMNVEV (reference sequence). Germline trimming cut 3 bases from V and 4 bases from J; bases unmatched to any gene: 11. There are 17 residues in the CDR3. The DNA of the CDR3 is TGTGCCAGCAGTTTCAATTGGGAGGGGTCGAGCACCGGGGAGCTGTTTTTT. Translated, it gives CASSFNWEGSSTGELFF.

This chain uses TRBV19 with TRBJ2-3, with TRBD1 matching over 7 bases. Germline CDR1 reads LNHDA; CDR2 reads SQIVND (reference sequence). V shed 10 bases and J 2 bases; nucleotides not matched to a gene: 9. The CDR3 length is 14 residues. The CDR3 DNA reads TGTGCCACCTACTACAGGGGTACCACAGATACGCAGTATTTT. Protein sequence: CATYYRGTTDTQYF.

This clone has only a few counts. The chain employs TRBV19 and TRBJ1-2; D might be TRBD1 (5 bases). V was pared by 8 bases and J by 10 bases, with 20 bases between. The germline V gene has CDR1 LNHDA and CDR2 SQIVND (reference sequence). This CDR3 is built from 13 residues. The CDR3 is CASESWGSGDYTF. DNA for the CDR3: TGTGCCAGTGAGTCGTGGGGGTCCGGTGACTACACCTTC.

The rearrangement joins TRBV19 to TRBJ2-3; 10 bases are a match to TRBD1. Germline lookup yields CDR1 LNHDA and CDR2 SQIVND (reference sequence). Trimming at V came to 9 bases and at J to 2 bases, leaving 8 bases not matched to a gene. The CDR3 spans 15 residues. This CDR3 reads CASAFGTGDTDTQYF. CDR3 sequence (DNA): TGTGCCAGCGCGTTCGGGACAGGGGACACAGATACGCAGTATTTT.

This chain uses TRBV6-5 with TRBJ1-1; D not resolved. Trimming stripped 1 base from V and 1 base from J, with 10 bases between. The CDR3 covers 15 residues. Germline V lookup: CDR1 MNHEY, CDR2 SVGAGI. CDR3 region: CASSYWQSANTEAFF. In DNA form, the CDR3 reads TGTGCCAGCAGTTACTGGCAGAGCGCGAACACTGAAGCTTTCTTT.

CDR3 nucleotide sequence: TGTGCCAGCAGCTTGGGTAGAGAGGGGACCATATATGGCTACACCTTC. This gives the protein CASSLGREGTIYGYTF. This chain joins TRBV5-4 and TRBJ1-2, with D perhaps matching TRBD1 (5 bases). The CDR3 spans 16 residues. With 0 bases removed from V and 5 bases from J, the gap between germline ends came to 17 bases. CDR1 SGHNT and CDR2 YYREEE come from the germline V gene (reference sequence). The full variable domain, its missing parts supplied by reference TRBV5-4 and TRBJ1-2, is ETGVTQSPTHLIKTRGQQVTLRCSSQSGHNTVSWYQQALGQGPQFIFQYYREEENGRGNFPPRFSGLQFPNYSSELNVNALELDDSALYLCASSLGREGTIYGYTFGSGTRLTVV.

This chain connects TRBV7-6 to TRBJ2-3; 7 bases map to TRBD2. The CDR3 is made up of 15 amino acids. CDR1 is SGHVS and CDR2 is FNYEAQ in the germline V gene. V lost 2 bases, J lost 4 bases, and 6 bases stayed unmatched. This CDR3 is CASSLMAGVPDTQYF. CDR3 DNA sequence: TGTGCCAGCAGCTTAATGGCGGGAGTTCCAGATACGCAGTATTTT. The entire variable domain, with the rest obtained from reference TRBV7-6 and TRBJ2-3, is as follows: GAGVSQSPRYKVTKRGQDVALRCDPISGHVSLYWYRQALGQGPEFLTYFNYEAQQDKSGLPNDRFSAERPEGSISTLTIQRTEQRDSAMYRCASSLMAGVPDTQYFGPGTRLTVL.

The chain recombines TRBV19 with TRBJ2-7; D might be TRBD1 (5 bases). V lost 4 bases and J 0 bases, leaving 19 bases between the germline ends. In germline, CDR1 is LNHDA, CDR2 SQIVND (reference sequence). The length of the CDR3 is 17 residues. The CDR3 reads CASSTRAPDTFSYEQYF. Written as DNA, the CDR3 is TGTGCCAGTAGTACCAGGGCGCCGGACACCTTCTCCTACGAGCAGTACTTC.

This clone occurred once. J is TRBJ2-5 and V is TRBV4-2; no firm D call. The CDR3 length is 13 residues. V was pared by 3 bases and J by 5 bases, with 10 bases between. CDR1 and CDR2 (germline): LGHNA, YNFKEQ. In DNA, the CDR3 is TGTGCCAGCAGCCAGGGCCGCCGGGAGACCCAGTACTTC. It encodes CASSQGRRETQYF.

The genes are TRBV11-2 and TRBJ1-2, with D maybe TRBD1 (5 bases). CDR3 length: 14 amino acids. Trimming left V 5 bases short and J 5 bases short, with 15 bases between. The germline V gene encodes CDR1 SGHAT and CDR2 FQNNGV. CDR3 amino acids: CASSRYGANYGYTF. In DNA, the CDR3 is TGTGCCAGCAGCCGATACGGGGCCAATTATGGCTACACCTTC.

V usage is TRBV19 and J usage is TRBJ1-2; D gene ambiguous. V lost 0 bases, J lost 8 bases, and 13 bases lay in between. This CDR3 has 14 amino acids. CDR1 is LNHDA, CDR2 SQIVND, per germline (reference sequence). CDR3 coding DNA: TGTGCCAGTAGTATAGATCTAGAGTCCGTGGGCTACACCTTC. Its translation is CASSIDLESVGYTF.

The J gene is TRBJ2-2, the V gene TRBV19; 8 nucleotides agree with TRBD2. After removal of 3 bases from V and 4 bases from J, the junction contained 1 base not matched to a gene. The CDR3 extends over 14 amino acids. The germline V gene encodes CDR1 LNHDA and CDR2 SQIVND (reference sequence). The CDR3: CASSMTSATGELFF. The CDR3 nucleotides are TGTGCCAGTAGTATGACTAGCGCCACCGGGGAGCTGTTTTTT.

This chain joins TRBV21-1 and TRBJ2-7. TRBV21-1 is marked as a pseudogene. This CDR3 region has 16 residues. In nucleotides, the CDR3 is TGTGCCAGCAGCAAACAACTACGGACGATTAACTACGAGCAGTACTTC. Its protein is CASSKQLRTINYEQYF.

V is TRBV29-1 and J is TRBJ2-5; 8 nucleotides line up with TRBD2. The length of the CDR3 is 14 residues. Per germline, CDR1 SQVTM and CDR2 ANQGSEA. J lost 5 bases, V lost 3 bases, and 8 bases had no gene match. CDR3 sequence reads: CSVDTSGGGETQYF. CDR3 bases: TGCAGCGTTGATACTAGCGGCGGGGGGGAGACCCAGTACTTC.